Detailed here is one T cell receptor (beta chain). Its antigen is not known. This specimen comes from a study of cytomegalovirus exposure and HLA in healthy donors. For the study at large: Unique TCR beta sequences numbering some 110 million came from around 180 million T cells in an earlier analysis. Regarding the study as a whole: Reports described diagnosis of cytomegalovirus status by the classifier as highly specific and sensitive.

This CDR3 has 15 residues. Germline V gene sequence: CDR1 MNHEY, CDR2 SVGAGI. Trimming removed 5 bases from V and 7 bases from J, with 17 bases in between. Use of 60 Vbeta and 13 Jbeta primers characterized the PCR. Produced via immunoSEQ multiplex PCR; TCRdb's table is partial and in-frame only. The sample lists under 200,000 clones, roughly 80% occurring once. The sequenced material came from PBMCs. The chain is built from TRBV6-5 and TRBJ1-4; no definite D call. This receptor was identified in a male donor in good health and CMV-seropositive. As DNA, the CDR3 is TGTGCCAGCAGTGCTACACTAGTCGCTTCTGAAAAACTGTTTTTT. The encoded protein is CASSATLVASEKLFF.